The clone carrying this TCR beta chain has ten or more counts. The data originate from a study of early T cells in non-severe SARS-CoV-2 infection. Overall study: Chains were not paired, and sequencing was done on bulk RNA from unsorted whole blood.

The germline gives CDR1 SGDLS, CDR2 YYNGEE. This CDR3 has 15 residues. V lost 0 bases to trimming and J lost 5 bases; unmatched junction nucleotides: 7. TCRdb processed the 5' RACE reads anew with MiXCR; each CDR3 protein has one entry. The profile shows over 50,000 distinct CDR3 sequences, roughly 8.8% of them singletons. Sequencing input: whole blood. The chain is built from TRBV9 and TRBJ2-5; TRBD1 agrees at 7 bases. The clonotype was recovered from an adult who was a healthcare worker with PCR-confirmed SARS-CoV-2 infection or an uninfected control (not recorded which). The CDR3 here is CASSVDPNRGETQYF. The DNA of the CDR3 is TGTGCCAGCAGCGTAGACCCCAACAGGGGTGAGACCCAGTACTTC.